These 14 T cell receptor beta chains originate from one sample sequenced in a study of blood T cells in healthy people across ages. Primed by a sample-barcoded 5' primer and a J-beta primer mix, a second PCR proceeded for roughly 6 to 12 cycles. Using its own MiXCR run on the 5' RACE reads, TCRdb lists one record per CDR3 protein. The table shows some 1,800,000 distinct CDR3 sequences, with 30% to 40% occurring only once. The sample consisted of blood. These receptors came from a human donor in good health.

A word on this clonotype: This CDR3 is missing its conserved last phenylalanine or tryptophan, likely due to a read error. This rearrangement joins TRBV10-3 to TRBJ2-4; unclear D gene. From germline, CDR1 is ENHRY and CDR2 SYGVKD. The CDR3 spans 14 residues. In DNA, the CDR3 is TGTGCCGTCAGTGAGTCGGTAGATAGAAACATTCAGTACGTC. As protein: CAVSESVDRNIQYV.

This clonotype was observed many times. The V call is TRBV10-3, the J call TRBJ2-7, with 8 bases matching TRBD1. The germline V gene has CDR1 ENHRY and CDR2 SYGVKD. J gave up 0 bases and V 6 bases, and 4 bases lay outside the gene matches. The CDR3 length is 14 residues. The CDR3 sequence is CAISGQGISYEQYF. The CDR3 region has the DNA TGTGCCATCAGCGGACAGGGAATCTCCTACGAGCAGTACTTC.

This clonotype has only a few counts. The V call is TRBV2, the J call TRBJ2-5, with 11 bases aligning to TRBD1. Germline V CDR1 and CDR2: SNHLY, FYNNEI. V was pared by 6 bases and J by 1 base, with 4 bases of the junction left unmatched. There are 15 residues in the CDR3. CDR3 protein: CASRGTGGFQETQYF. CDR3 nucleotide sequence: TGTGCCAGCAGGGGGACAGGGGGTTTCCAAGAGACCCAGTACTTC.

The chain employs TRBV4-1 and TRBJ2-7; 8 nucleotides align to TRBD2. The V and J ends lost 6 bases and 7 bases, in that order; junction bases with no gene match: 11. The CDR3 has 14 residues. Germline loops: CDR1 MGHRA, CDR2 YSYEKL. CDR3 nucleotides: TGCGCCAGCAGACAACTGTGGACGGGAGGGGAGCAGTACTTC. Its translation: CASRQLWTGGEQYF.

This clonotype was seen once. The genes are TRBV20-1 and TRBJ2-3; 15 nucleotides match TRBD2. From germline, CDR1 is DFQATT and CDR2 SNEGSKA (reference sequence). The CDR3 totals 18 residues. The V and J ends lost 5 bases and 0 bases, in that order; junction bases with no gene match: 9. CDR3 protein: CSAQGLAGGYASTDTQYF. The CDR3 DNA reads TGCAGTGCTCAGGGACTAGCGGGGGGTTATGCTAGCACAGATACGCAGTATTTT.

The V call is TRBV12-3 or TRBV12-4, the J call TRBJ2-2, with 8 bases matching TRBD1. J was trimmed by 4 bases and V by 8 bases; bases with no gene match: 12. This CDR3 region has 16 residues. CDR3 coding DNA: TGTGCCAGCTACCGATGGGGACAGGTTGCCACCGGGGAGCTGTTTTTT. Amino acid sequence: CASYRWGQVATGELFF.

The J gene is TRBJ2-5, the V gene TRBV12-5, with 7 bases fitting TRBD1. The last part of the DNA fits TRBJ2-7 better; the J call may be wrong. Germline V gives CDR1 LGHNT, CDR2 FRNRAP. The CDR3 totals 14 residues. CDR3 protein: CASGSPGTVHEQYF. In DNA, the CDR3 is TGTGCTAGTGGTTCCCCCGGGACAGTCCACGAGCAGTACTTC.

This clonotype was detected a few times. The chain employs TRBV20-1 and TRBJ2-3; a possible D gene is TRBD2 (6 bases). V was trimmed by 5 bases and J by 2 bases, leaving 23 bases between them. The V gene's germline CDR1 is DFQATT and CDR2 SNEGSKA (reference sequence). The CDR3 extends over 17 amino acids. The CDR3 here is CSAPNPIFREDTDTQYF. The DNA for the CDR3 is TGCAGTGCTCCGAACCCTATCTTTAGGGAGGACACAGATACGCAGTATTTT.

The chain has TRBV5-5 and TRBJ1-5, with a tentative D call TRBD1 (6 bases). The CDR3 contains 15 residues. Germline V gene lookup returns CDR1 SGHKS and CDR2 YYEKEE (reference sequence). V was shortened by 2 bases and J by 3 bases, with 12 bases between the two germline ends. The CDR3 region has the DNA TGTGCCAGCAGCTTTGGACAGCAGAACAATCAGCCCCAGCATTTT. Amino acids: CASSFGQQNNQPQHF. Complete variable domain (other parts from reference TRBV5-5 and TRBJ1-5): DAGVTQSPTHLIKTRGQQVTLRCSPISGHKSVSWYQQVLGQGPQFIFQYYEKEERGRGNFPDRFSARQFPNYSSELNVNALLLGDSALYLCASSFGQQNNQPQHFGDGTRLSIL.

This clonotype has a handful of counts. The chain joins TRBV10-3 to TRBJ1-2; possible D gene TRBD1, 5 bases. The CDR3 covers 15 residues. Trimming pared 0 bases from V and 3 bases from J, leaving 11 bases between. The V gene's germline CDR1 is ENHRY and CDR2 SYGVKD. The CDR3, as DNA: TGTGCCATCAGTGAGTCTGGAGGGGCATACTATGGCTACACCTTC. Its protein is CAISESGGAYYGYTF.

This clonotype showed up many times. The rearrangement uses TRBV5-1 and TRBJ2-1; tentatively, D is TRBD2 (5 bases). V lost 8 bases to trimming and J lost 8 bases, with 14 bases between them. Germline V gene sequence: CDR1 SGHRS, CDR2 YFSETQ. This CDR3 has 12 amino acids. The CDR3 loop is CASRDISDEQFF. The CDR3 coding sequence is TGCGCCAGTCGGGATATTTCGGATGAGCAGTTCTTC.

The V gene is TRBV5-1, the J gene TRBJ2-3; 7 bases align to TRBD2. This CDR3 is 20 amino acids long. Per germline, CDR1 SGHRS and CDR2 YFSETQ. Trimming cost V 4 bases and J 5 bases; bases outside gene matches: 25. CDR3 loop: CASSSSGTPMGLAERDTQYF. The CDR3, as DNA: TGCGCCAGCAGCAGTTCCGGGACCCCAATGGGGCTAGCGGAAAGAGATACGCAGTATTTT. The entire variable domain, with the rest obtained from reference TRBV5-1 and TRBJ2-3, is as follows: KAGVTQTPRYLIKTRGQQVTLSCSPISGHRSVSWYQQTPGQGLQFLFEYFSETQRNKGNFPGRFSGRQFSNSRSEMNVSTLELGDSALYLCASSSSGTPMGLAERDTQYFGPGTRLTVL.

CDR3: CASLDRRNTEAFF. The CDR3 nucleotides are TGTGCCAGCCTGGACAGGCGGAACACTGAAGCTTTCTTT. The genes are TRBV6-1 and TRBJ1-1; TRBD1 agrees at 7 bases. V lost 8 bases, J lost 1 base, and 4 bases stayed unmatched. The CDR3 is 13 residues long. Germline V CDR1 and CDR2: MNHNS, SASEGT.

This clonotype has only one observation. The chain links TRBV14 to TRBJ2-1; 8 bases match TRBD2. Germline-derived CDR1 and CDR2 are SGHDN and FVKESK. The V gene end was trimmed by 0 bases and the J gene end by 9 bases; junction bases not matched to a gene: 13. The CDR3 is 17 residues long. The CDR3 spells CASSQDERRGGLTEQFF. The CDR3 coding sequence is TGTGCCAGCAGCCAAGACGAGCGCCGGGGGGGCCTTACTGAGCAGTTCTTC. The full variable domain, in which reference TRBV14 and TRBJ2-1 provide the parts outside the CDR3, is EAGVTQFPSHSVIEKGQTVTLRCDPISGHDNLYWYRRVMGKEIKFLLHFVKESKQDESGMPNNRFLAERTGGTYSTLKVQPAELEDSGVYFCASSQDERRGGLTEQFFGPGTRLTVL.